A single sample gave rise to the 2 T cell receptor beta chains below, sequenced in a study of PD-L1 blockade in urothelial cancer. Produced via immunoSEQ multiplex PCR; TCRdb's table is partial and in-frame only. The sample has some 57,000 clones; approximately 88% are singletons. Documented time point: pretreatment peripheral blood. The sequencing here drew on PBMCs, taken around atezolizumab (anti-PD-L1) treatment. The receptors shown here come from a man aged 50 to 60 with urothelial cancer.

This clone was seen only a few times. CDR3 amino acids: CASSVGPSTGELFF. CDR3 DNA: TGTGCCAGCAGCGTAGGTCCCAGCACCGGGGAGCTGTTTTTT. The gene calls are TRBV9 and TRBJ2-2; no firm D call. There are 14 residues in the CDR3. CDR1 is SGDLS, CDR2 YYNGEE, per germline. Trimming left V 0 bases short and J 4 bases short, with 7 bases between.

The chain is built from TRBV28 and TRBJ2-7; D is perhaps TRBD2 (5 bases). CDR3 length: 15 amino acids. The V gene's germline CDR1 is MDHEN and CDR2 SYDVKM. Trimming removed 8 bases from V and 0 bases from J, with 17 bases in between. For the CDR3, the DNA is TGTGCCAGCTCCCGCGCACTAGGAAGCTCCTACGAGCAGTACTTC. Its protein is CASSRALGSSYEQYF.